This T cell receptor beta chain was identified in a study of T cell changes during pregnancy in multiple sclerosis. The method was immunoSEQ multiplex PCR; TCRdb's version includes in-frame clones alone and lacks a portion of them. The sample contains about 11,000 clones, 85% to 95% of which appear only once. The material was CD4+ T cells from peripheral blood mononuclear cells, obtained before pregnancy. The receptor's source is a female donor with multiple sclerosis, enrolled in a pregnancy study.

CDR3 protein: CASSPLGQAPYEQYF. CDR3 in DNA: TGTGCCAGTAGTCCCCTCGGACAGGCACCCTACGAGCAGTACTTC. The chain carries TRBV19 and TRBJ2-7; 7 nucleotides agree with TRBD1. This CDR3 region has 15 residues. Per germline, CDR1 LNHDA and CDR2 SQIVND (reference sequence). V lost 5 bases to trimming and J lost 2 bases; unmatched junction nucleotides: 9.